This TCR beta chain comes out of a study of blood T cell repertoires in COVID-19. Overall study: Researchers got acute and convalescent COVID-19 samples from the United States, Italy and Spain. Nucleic acid was either cDNA or gDNA, and it came from T cells, B-cell-depleted T cells, or PBMCs.

As processed by the authors: Estimates of nucleated cell counts were drawn from the amplification of reference gene primers. Clones were sequenced by immunoSEQ multiplex PCR, and TCRdb holds only the in-frame ones, with some missing. V and J calls and clone size follow that table, whereas D and trimming were derived from the DNA. Among some 230,000 clones, 84% were seen once, and the ten largest hold approximately 3%. The sequenced sample was peripheral blood. The source is a woman younger than 45 who had recovered from COVID-19.

CDR3 protein: CASSESGEKLFF. The CDR3 DNA is TGTGCCAGCAGCGAGTCGGGTGAAAAACTGTTTTTT. The chain combines TRBV5-4 with TRBJ1-4, with no clear D. With 4 bases removed from V and 7 bases from J, the gap between germline ends came to 8 bases. Germline V gives CDR1 SGHNT, CDR2 YYREEE (reference sequence). There are 12 residues in the CDR3.